The table lists the clone carrying this TCR beta chain with a few counts. Stated time point: newly diagnosed, previously untreated cHL patient sample. The study compared against PBMCs from newly diagnosed, untreated classical Hodgkin lymphoma. The trim removed 4 bases at V and 7 bases at J, leaving 9 bases unmatched. Germline-derived CDR1 and CDR2 are SQVTM and ANQGSEA. The length of the CDR3 is 13 residues. The sample is drawn from a study of PD-1 blockade in classical Hodgkin lymphoma. Some clones are missing from TCRdb's copy, which holds only in-frame ones; the method was immunoSEQ multiplex PCR. Of fewer than 90,000 clones in the sample, 93% were seen once.

The origin of this receptor is a human donor with classical Hodgkin lymphoma. This sequence joins TRBV29-1 and TRBJ1-2; 7 bases line up with TRBD1. Sample: peripheral blood mononuclear cells (PBMCs). CDR3 loop: CSVGRGRSGGYTF. CDR3 coding DNA: TGCAGCGTTGGAAGGGGGCGATCGGGTGGCTACACCTTC.